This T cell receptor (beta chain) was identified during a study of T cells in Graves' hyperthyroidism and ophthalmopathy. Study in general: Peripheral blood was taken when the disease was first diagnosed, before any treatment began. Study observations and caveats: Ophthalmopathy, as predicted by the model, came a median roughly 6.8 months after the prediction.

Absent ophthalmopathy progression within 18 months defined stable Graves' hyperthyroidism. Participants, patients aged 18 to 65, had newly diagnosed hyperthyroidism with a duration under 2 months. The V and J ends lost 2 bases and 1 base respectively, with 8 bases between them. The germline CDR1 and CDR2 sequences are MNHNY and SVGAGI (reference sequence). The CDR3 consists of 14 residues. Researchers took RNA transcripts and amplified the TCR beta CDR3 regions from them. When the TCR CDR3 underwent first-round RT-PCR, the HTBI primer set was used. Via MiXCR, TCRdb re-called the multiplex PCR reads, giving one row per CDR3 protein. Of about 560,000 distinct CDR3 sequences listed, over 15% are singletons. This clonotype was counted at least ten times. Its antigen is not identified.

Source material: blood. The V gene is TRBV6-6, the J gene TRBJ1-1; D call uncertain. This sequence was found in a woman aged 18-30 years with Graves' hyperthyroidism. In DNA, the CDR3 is TGTGCCAGCAGTTACCACAGAGAGAACACTGAAGCTTTCTTT. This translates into CASSYHRENTEAFF.